The rows below give T cell receptor beta chains drawn from one sample of a study of T cells in Graves' hyperthyroidism and ophthalmopathy. TCRdb re-called the multiplex PCR reads with MiXCR, one entry per CDR3 protein. Here the sample spans roughly 500,000 distinct CDR3 sequences, 46% being singletons. Source material: peripheral blood or thyroid tissue (not recorded which). The source is an adult woman with Graves' disease, either hyperthyroidism or ophthalmopathy (not recorded which). Each CDR3 is given with its conserved first and last residue. D genes are given only for firm matches. The size field is filled for only some rows; it gives once, few, many or a size class.

cdr3_length,v_call,d_call,clone_size,j_call,cdr3_nt,cdr3_aa
14,TRBV5-5,.,many,TRBJ1-5,TGTGCCAGCAGTGGGGCAGGGGTGGAGCAGCCCCAGCATTTT,CASSGAGVEQPQHF
15,TRBV12-3/TRBV12-4,.,.,TRBJ1-1,TGTGCCAGCAGTCTACGGACACCGGGGGACACTGAAGCTTTCTTT,CASSLRTPGDTEAFF
10,TRBV29-1,TRBD2,few,TRBJ2-7,TGCAGCCTTCTCGGGGGGTACCAGTACTTC,CSLLGGYQYF
12,TRBV29-1,.,.,TRBJ1-1,TGCAGCGTCGAAACAGGGTTCACTGAAGCTTTCTTT,CSVETGFTEAFF
17,TRBV7-6,TRBD1,many,TRBJ1-3,TGTGCCAGCAGCTCTTCGATGGACAGGTTTTCTGGAAACACCATATATTTT,CASSSSMDRFSGNTIYF
13,TRBV2,.,.,TRBJ1-5,TGTGCCAGCGAGGAGGGGTATAATCAGCCCCAGCATTTT,CASEEGYNQPQHF
14,TRBV10-3,.,.,TRBJ1-2,TGTGCCATCAGTGAGCCAGGAGACGTCTATGGCTACACCTTC,CAISEPGDVYGYTF
13,TRBV29-1,TRBD1,.,TRBJ2-7,TGCAGCTTAATGACAGGGGCTAACTACGAGCAGTACTTC,CSLMTGANYEQYF
15,TRBV2,TRBD2,.,TRBJ2-5,TGTGCCTCAAACAGGGGGACTAGCGGGATGGAGACCCAGTACTTC,CASNRGTSGMETQYF
15,TRBV7-3,.,.,TRBJ1-5,TGTGCCAGCAGCCTTTTAGCGGGAGTGGGAGAGACCCAGCATTTT,CASSLLAGVGETQHF
11,TRBV9,.,few,TRBJ2-7,TGTGCGCAGCATTATAGCTACGAGCAGTACTTC,CAQHYSYEQYF
15,TRBV25-1,.,.,TRBJ1-1,.,CACSASGAVNTEAFF
18,TRBV15,.,.,TRBJ1-1,TGTGCCACCAGCGAGTCCTTCTCAGGGGCGGGGGTCGGCACTGAAGCCTTCTTT,CATSESFSGAGVGTEAFF
14,TRBV7-2,TRBD1,.,TRBJ2-5,TGTGCCAGCAGCCGGACAGGGACCCGAGAGACCCAGTACTTC,CASSRTGTRETQYF
13,TRBV5-1,.,once,TRBJ1-2,TGCGCCAGCAGCTTGGCCGACAGGCGGGGGTACACCTTC,CASSLADRRGYTF
15,TRBV5-1,TRBD2,many,TRBJ2-7,TGCGCCAGCAGCTCCGGACTAGCGGGAGATCATGAGCAGTACTTC,CASSSGLAGDHEQYF
16,TRBV7-2,.,.,TRBJ1-1,TGTGCCAGCAGCCCCCGAGTCGGCAGACAAGACACTGAAGCTTTCTTT,CASSPRVGRQDTEAFF
15,TRBV10-3,.,.,TRBJ1-6,TGTGCCATCAGGGGAGGGGGCTCCTATAATTCACCCCTCCACTTT,CAIRGGGSYNSPLHF
16,TRBV28,.,few,TRBJ2-6,TGTGCCAGCAGGCGGGGACAGACAGGTGGGGCCAACGTCCTGACTTTC,CASRRGQTGGANVLTF
13,TRBV4-2,TRBD1,once,TRBJ2-7,TGTGCCAGCAGCTCCCGGACAGGGGATGAGCAGTACTTC,CASSSRTGDEQYF
13,TRBV10-3,.,.,TRBJ2-5,TGTGCCAGCACCCTTTGGGGGTTAGAGACCCAGTACTTC,CASTLWGLETQYF
14,TRBV5-4,.,few,TRBJ2-7,TGTGCCAGCAGCCTGCATTTCTCCCGGGACGAGCAGTACTTC,CASSLHFSRDEQYF
12,TRBV20-1,TRBD2,many,TRBJ2-7,TGCAGTGCTCGACTAGCGGACTACGAGCAGTACTTC,CSARLADYEQYF
15,TRBV7-3,.,.,TRBJ1-5,TGTGCCAGCAGCTTAAGGGGGGGTGGCAATCAGCCCCAGCATTTT,CASSLRGGGNQPQHF
16,TRBV7-2,TRBD2,once,TRBJ2-2,TGTGCCAGCAGACAGGGACTAGCGGGAGTATCGGGGGAGCTGTTTTTT,CASRQGLAGVSGELFF